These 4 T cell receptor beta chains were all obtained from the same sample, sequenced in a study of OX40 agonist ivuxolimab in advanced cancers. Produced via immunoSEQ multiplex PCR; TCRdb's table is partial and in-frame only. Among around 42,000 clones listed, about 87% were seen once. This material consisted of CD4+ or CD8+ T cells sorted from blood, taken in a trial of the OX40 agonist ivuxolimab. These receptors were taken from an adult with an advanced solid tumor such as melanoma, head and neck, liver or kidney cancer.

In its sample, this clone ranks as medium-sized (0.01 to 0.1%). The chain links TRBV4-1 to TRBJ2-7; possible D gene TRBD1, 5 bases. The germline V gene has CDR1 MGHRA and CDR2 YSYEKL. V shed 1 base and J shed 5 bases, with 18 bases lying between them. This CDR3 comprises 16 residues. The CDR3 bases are TGCGCCAGCAGCCAAGTATTATCGAACAGGCTCCACGAGCAGTACTTC. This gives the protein CASSQVLSNRLHEQYF.

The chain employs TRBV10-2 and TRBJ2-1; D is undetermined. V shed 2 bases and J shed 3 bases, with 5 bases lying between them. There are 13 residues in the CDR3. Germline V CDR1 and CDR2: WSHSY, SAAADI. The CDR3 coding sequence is TGCGCCAGCAGTGAGGGGTTCTACAATGAGCAGTTCTTC. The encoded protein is CASSEGFYNEQFF.

The CDR3 sequence is CASTQGVSGANVLTF. The CDR3 DNA is TGTGCCAGCACTCAAGGGGTCTCTGGGGCCAACGTCCTGACTTTC. The chain has TRBV27 and TRBJ2-6, with D possibly being TRBD1 (5 bases). With 7 bases removed from V and 0 bases from J, the gap between germline ends came to 10 bases. CDR3 length: 15 residues. CDR1 and CDR2 (germline): MNHEY, SMNVEV (reference sequence).

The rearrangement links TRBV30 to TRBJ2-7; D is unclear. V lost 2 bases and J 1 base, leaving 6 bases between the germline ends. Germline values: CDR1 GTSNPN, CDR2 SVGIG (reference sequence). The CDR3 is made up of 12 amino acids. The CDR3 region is CAWSSPSYEQYF. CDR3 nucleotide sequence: TGTGCCTGGAGTAGCCCTTCCTACGAGCAGTACTTC.